The clone carrying this T cell receptor (beta chain) was counted many times. The germline gives CDR1 MNHEY, CDR2 SVGEGT. Trimming removed 10 bases from V and 3 bases from J, with 16 bases in between. The length of the CDR3 is 14 residues. The data belong to a study of CD8 T cells in ankylosing spondylitis. A single record per CDR3 protein comes from TCRdb applying MiXCR to the 5' RACE reads. This table has some 130,000 distinct CDR3 sequences, roughly 13% appearing once. The sequence was collected from a female donor with ankylosing spondylitis or in good health (not recorded which). The chain couples TRBV6-2 or TRBV6-3 to TRBJ1-5; possibly TRBD1 for D (5 bases). The sample comprised blood, either unsorted or a sorted T cell fraction (not recorded which). In DNA form, the CDR3 reads TGTGCCACTATCAAGGAGGGGTACAATCAGCCCCAGCATTTT. The encoded protein is CATIKEGYNQPQHF.